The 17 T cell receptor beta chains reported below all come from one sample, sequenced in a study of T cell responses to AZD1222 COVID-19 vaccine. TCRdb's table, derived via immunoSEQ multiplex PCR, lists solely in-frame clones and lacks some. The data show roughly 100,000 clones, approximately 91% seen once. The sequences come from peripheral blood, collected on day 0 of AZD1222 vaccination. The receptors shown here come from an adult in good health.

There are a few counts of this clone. DNA of the CDR3: TGTGCCAGCTCACCAGCAATCTCCTACGAGCAGTACTTC. As protein: CASSPAISYEQYF. The chain carries TRBV18 and TRBJ2-7; D is unclear. Trimming removed 2 bases from V and 0 bases from J, with 5 bases in between. The CDR3 length is 13 residues. Germline CDR1 KGHSH, CDR2 LQKENI. The variable domain in full, with the rest retrieved from reference TRBV18 and TRBJ2-7, is NAGVMQNPRHLVRRRGQEARLRCSPMKGHSHVYWYRQLPEEGLKFMVYLQKENIIDESGMPKERFSAEFPKEGPSILRIQQVVRGDSAAYFCASSPAISYEQYFGPGTRLTVT.

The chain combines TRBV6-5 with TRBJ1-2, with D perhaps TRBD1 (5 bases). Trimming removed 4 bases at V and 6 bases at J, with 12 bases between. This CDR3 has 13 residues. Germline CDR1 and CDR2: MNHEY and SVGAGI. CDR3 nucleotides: TGTGCCAGCAGTTTCACAGGAAGGGATGGCTACACCTTC. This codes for CASSFTGRDGYTF.

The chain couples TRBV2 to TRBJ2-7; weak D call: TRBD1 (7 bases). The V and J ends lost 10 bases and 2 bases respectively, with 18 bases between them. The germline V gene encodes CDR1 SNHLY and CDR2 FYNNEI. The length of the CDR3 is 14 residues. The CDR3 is CATRRDSAAYEQYF. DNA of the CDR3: TGTGCCACCAGGAGGGACAGCGCTGCCTACGAGCAGTACTTC.

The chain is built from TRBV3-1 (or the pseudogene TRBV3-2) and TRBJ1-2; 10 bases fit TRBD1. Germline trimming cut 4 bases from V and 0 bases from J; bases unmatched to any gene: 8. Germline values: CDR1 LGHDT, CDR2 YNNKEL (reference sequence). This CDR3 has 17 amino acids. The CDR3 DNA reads TGTGCCAGCAGCCTAACGACAGGGGGCCTTGCTAACTATGGCTACACCTTC. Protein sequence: CASSLTTGGLANYGYTF.

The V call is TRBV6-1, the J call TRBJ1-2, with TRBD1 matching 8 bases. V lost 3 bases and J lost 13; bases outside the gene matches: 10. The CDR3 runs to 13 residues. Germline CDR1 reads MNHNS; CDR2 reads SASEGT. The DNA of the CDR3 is TGTGCCAGCAGTGAGCCGGGACAGGTCTTTTCCACCTTC. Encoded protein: CASSEPGQVFSTF.

The CDR3 nucleotides are TGTGCCAGCAGTGACCGGGGTCCCTTTGGCTACACCTTC. Residues: CASSDRGPFGYTF. This chain connects TRBV6-1 to TRBJ1-2; D ambiguous. Germline values: CDR1 MNHNS, CDR2 SASEGT. This CDR3 comprises 13 residues. Trimming removed 3 bases at V and 7 bases at J, with 12 bases between.

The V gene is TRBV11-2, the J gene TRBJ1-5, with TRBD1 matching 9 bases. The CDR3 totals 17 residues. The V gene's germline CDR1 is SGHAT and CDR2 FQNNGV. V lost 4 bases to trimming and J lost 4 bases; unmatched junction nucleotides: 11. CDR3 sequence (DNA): TGTGCCAGCAGCTCACCCCCCGGGACAGGGCAAAATCAGCCCCAGCATTTT. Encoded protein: CASSSPPGTGQNQPQHF.

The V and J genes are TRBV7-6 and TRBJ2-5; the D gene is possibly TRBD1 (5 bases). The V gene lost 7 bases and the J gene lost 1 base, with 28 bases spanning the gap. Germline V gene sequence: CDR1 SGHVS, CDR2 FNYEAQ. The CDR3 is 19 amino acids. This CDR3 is CASTPFLRQSSQVQETQYF. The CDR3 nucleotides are TGTGCCAGCACCCCCTTTCTTCGGCAGTCATCACAGGTCCAAGAGACCCAGTACTTC.

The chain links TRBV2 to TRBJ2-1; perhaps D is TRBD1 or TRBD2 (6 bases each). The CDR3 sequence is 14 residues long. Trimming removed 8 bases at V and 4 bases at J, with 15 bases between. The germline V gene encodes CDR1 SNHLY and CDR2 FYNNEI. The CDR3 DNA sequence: TGTGCCAGCCTTAACCGGGGGCCTTACAATGAGCAGTTCTTC. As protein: CASLNRGPYNEQFF.

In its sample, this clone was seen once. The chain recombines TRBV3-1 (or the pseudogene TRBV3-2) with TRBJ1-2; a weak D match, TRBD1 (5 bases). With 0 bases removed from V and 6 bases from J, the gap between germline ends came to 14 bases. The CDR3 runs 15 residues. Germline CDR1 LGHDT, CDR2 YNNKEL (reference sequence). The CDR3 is CASSQDLWGRNGYTF. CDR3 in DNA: TGTGCCAGCAGCCAAGATCTATGGGGGAGGAATGGCTACACCTTC.

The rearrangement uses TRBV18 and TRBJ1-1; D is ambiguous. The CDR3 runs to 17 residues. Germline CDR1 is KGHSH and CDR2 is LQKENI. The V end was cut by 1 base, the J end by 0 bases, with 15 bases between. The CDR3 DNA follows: TGTGCCAGCTCACCACTCCCGGTGAGGGTGATGAACACTGAAGCTTTCTTT. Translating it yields CASSPLPVRVMNTEAFF.

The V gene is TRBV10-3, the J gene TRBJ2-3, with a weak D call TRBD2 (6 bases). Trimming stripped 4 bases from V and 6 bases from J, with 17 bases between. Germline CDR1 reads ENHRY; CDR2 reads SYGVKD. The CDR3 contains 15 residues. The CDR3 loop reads CAISARRGREDTQYF. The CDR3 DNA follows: TGTGCCATCAGTGCGAGGCGGGGTAGAGAGGATACGCAGTATTTT.

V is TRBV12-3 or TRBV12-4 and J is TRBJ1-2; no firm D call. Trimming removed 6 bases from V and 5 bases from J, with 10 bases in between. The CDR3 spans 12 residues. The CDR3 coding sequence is TGTGCCAGCAGCGCGGTTATATATGGCTACACCTTC. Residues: CASSAVIYGYTF.

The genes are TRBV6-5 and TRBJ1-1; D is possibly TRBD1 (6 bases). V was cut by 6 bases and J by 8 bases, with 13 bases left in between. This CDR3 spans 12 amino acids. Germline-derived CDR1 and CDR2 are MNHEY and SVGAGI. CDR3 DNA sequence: TGTGCCAGCAGCGTGTACAGGGACGAAGCTTTCTTT. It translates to CASSVYRDEAFF.

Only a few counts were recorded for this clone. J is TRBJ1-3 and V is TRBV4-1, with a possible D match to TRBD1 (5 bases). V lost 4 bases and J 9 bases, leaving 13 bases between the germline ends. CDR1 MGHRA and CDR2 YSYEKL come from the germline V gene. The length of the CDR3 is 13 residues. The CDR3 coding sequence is TGCGCCAGCAGCCCCGGTCGGGGGAGCACCATATATTTT. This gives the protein CASSPGRGSTIYF.

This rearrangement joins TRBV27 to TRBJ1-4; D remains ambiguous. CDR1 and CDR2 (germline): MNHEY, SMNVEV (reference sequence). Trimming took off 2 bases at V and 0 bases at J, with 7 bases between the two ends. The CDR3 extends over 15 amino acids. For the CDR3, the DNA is TGTGCCAGCAGTTTAAGCAGTGCAACTAATGAAAAACTGTTTTTT. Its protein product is CASSLSSATNEKLFF.

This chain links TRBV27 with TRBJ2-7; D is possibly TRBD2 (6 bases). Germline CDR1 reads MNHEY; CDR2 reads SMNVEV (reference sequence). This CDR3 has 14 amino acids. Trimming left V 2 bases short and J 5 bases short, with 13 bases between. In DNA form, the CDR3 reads TGTGCCAGCAGTTTACGGGACCGCGGGGACGAGCAGTACTTC. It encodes CASSLRDRGDEQYF.